The 18 T cell receptor beta chains reported below all come from one sample, sequenced in a study of CD8+ T cells in alopecia areata (dated 2018 in TCRdb). The receptor library was made with the immunoSEQ multiplex PCR assay. RNA was extracted from all samples and reverse transcribed into cDNA, which served as template for TCR sequencing. Sourced from immuneACCESS, this table was stored by TCRdb with only in-frame sequences that have V and J called. A share of the clones is absent; for the studies checked, an unresolved V gene accounts for under half, and the remainder has no known explanation. This sample comprises about 200,000 clones, approximately 60% of them detected only once. The leading ten clones occupy 4% to 6% of the sample. Specimen: CD8+ T cells sorted from blood. Receptor source: a human donor in good health.

The chain combines TRBV30 with TRBJ2-7, with a possible D match to TRBD1 (6 bases). The length of the CDR3 is 13 residues. V was trimmed by 0 bases and J by 6 bases, leaving 12 bases between them. The germline V gene has CDR1 GTSNPN and CDR2 SVGIG (reference sequence). The chain's CDR3 is CAWSVPDRPEQYF. The CDR3, as DNA: TGTGCCTGGAGTGTACCCGACAGGCCCGAGCAGTACTTC.

The rearrangement links TRBV4-1 to TRBJ1-1, with D unclear. The CDR3 loop spans 13 amino acids. Germline lookup yields CDR1 MGHRA and CDR2 YSYEKL. Trimming pared 5 bases from V and 1 base from J, leaving 8 bases between. The CDR3 here is CASSGGPNTEAFF. The DNA for the CDR3 is TGCGCCAGCAGCGGCGGCCCGAACACTGAAGCTTTCTTT.

The V gene is TRBV13, the J gene TRBJ2-3; D unclear. Germline-derived CDR1 and CDR2 are PRHDT and FYEKMQ (reference sequence). Trimming pared 2 bases from V and 5 bases from J, leaving 14 bases between. The CDR3 is 15 amino acids. CDR3 in amino acids: CASSLSLEVGDTQYF. In DNA, the CDR3 is TGTGCCAGCAGCTTAAGTCTAGAGGTGGGAGATACGCAGTATTTT.

This clone came up once. Different DNA sequences within this sample yield the same CDR3. The chain carries TRBV29-1 and TRBJ2-7; D perhaps matches TRBD1 (5 bases). This CDR3 region has 11 residues. Per germline, CDR1 SQVTM and CDR2 ANQGSEA. Between the trimmed V and J ends, which lost 5 bases and 3 bases, there was a span of 8 bases. The CDR3 reads CSVQGSYEQYF. CDR3 DNA sequence: TGCAGCGTTCAGGGAAGCTACGAGCAGTACTTC.

The rearrangement links TRBV9 to TRBJ2-7, with a possible D match to TRBD2 (6 bases). With 3 bases removed from V and 5 bases from J, the gap between germline ends came to 12 bases. CDR3 length: 13 amino acids. Germline V gene sequence: CDR1 SGDLS, CDR2 YYNGEE. CDR3 sequence: CASSGGEHHEQYF. The CDR3 coding sequence is TGTGCCAGCAGCGGGGGGGAACACCACGAGCAGTACTTC. Together with reference TRBV9 and TRBJ2-7, the CDR3 gives the full variable domain: DSGVTQTPKHLITATGQRVTLRCSPRSGDLSVYWYQQSLDQGLQFLIQYYNGEERAKGNILERFSAQQFPDLHSELNLSSLELGDSALYFCASSGGEHHEQYFGPGTRLTVT.

The chain recombines TRBV11-2 with TRBJ2-3; D tentatively fits TRBD1 or TRBD2 (5 bases each). Looked up from germline, CDR1 is SGHAT and CDR2 is FQNNGV. CDR3 length equals 16 residues. Trimming shortened V by 6 bases and J by 6 bases, and 22 bases separated the two germline ends. CDR3 sequence: CASRPQMGTPDDTQYF. The CDR3, as DNA: TGTGCCAGCAGGCCTCAGATGGGGACCCCCGATGATACGCAGTATTTT.

This clone has just a few counts. The rearrangement links TRBV11-2 to TRBJ1-5; a weak D match, TRBD1 (5 bases). The CDR3 has 15 amino acids. Trimming cost V 4 bases and J 5 bases, with 15 bases left between them. Germline loops: CDR1 SGHAT, CDR2 FQNNGV. CDR3 region: CASSWGAGGHQPQHF. The DNA for the CDR3 is TGTGCCAGCAGCTGGGGCGCGGGAGGCCATCAGCCCCAGCATTTT.

V gene TRBV7-6 combines with J gene TRBJ1-1; no definite D call. The ends were cut back, 5 bases at V and 5 bases at J, with 15 bases in the middle. This CDR3 is built from 14 residues. The germline CDR1 and CDR2 sequences are SGHVS and FNYEAQ. The CDR3 region has the DNA TGTGCCAGCAGCCCTAGGGAGGGTTGGACTGAAGCTTTCTTT. Translating gives CASSPREGWTEAFF. Using reference TRBV7-6 and TRBJ1-1 for the parts outside the CDR3, the full variable domain is GAGVSQSPRYKVTKRGQDVALRCDPISGHVSLYWYRQALGQGPEFLTYFNYEAQQDKSGLPNDRFSAERPEGSISTLTIQRTEQRDSAMYRCASSPREGWTEAFFGQGTRLTVV.

The chain employs TRBV5-1 and TRBJ2-1; D may correspond to TRBD1 or TRBD2 (5 bases each). Trimming cost V 2 bases and J 8 bases, with 11 bases left between them. This CDR3 is 13 amino acids long. CDR1 SGHRS and CDR2 YFSETQ come from the germline V gene. For the CDR3, the DNA is TGCGCCAGCAGCTTATTAGGGACGGATGAGCAGTTCTTC. Its translation: CASSLLGTDEQFF.

This clone came up a few times. The J gene is TRBJ1-2, the V gene TRBV28, with D perhaps TRBD1 (6 bases). Germline values: CDR1 MDHEN, CDR2 SYDVKM. Trimming removed 2 bases from V and 7 bases from J, with 17 bases in between. CDR3 length equals 15 residues. The CDR3 bases are TGTGCCAGCAGTTTAAGTCGGAGCGGGGGCAGTGGCTACACCTTC. This gives the protein CASSLSRSGGSGYTF.

V is TRBV6-5 and J is TRBJ2-1; D is perhaps TRBD2 (5 bases). Germline CDR1 MNHEY, CDR2 SVGAGI. Trimming left V 6 bases short and J 0 bases short, with 12 bases between. The CDR3 runs to 15 residues. CDR3 coding DNA: TGTGCCAGCAGGACAACTAGGAGCTCCTACAATGAGCAGTTCTTC. Protein: CASRTTRSSYNEQFF.

The chain has TRBV9 and TRBJ2-3; D tentatively reads TRBD1 or TRBD2 (5 bases each). The germline V and J ends were trimmed by 3 bases and 0 bases, with 17 bases remaining between them. The germline gives CDR1 SGDLS, CDR2 YYNGEE. The CDR3 spans 17 residues. The CDR3 nucleotides are TGTGCCAGCAGCGGACCCAGGGACGCTTCTAGCACAGATACGCAGTATTTT. It yields the protein CASSGPRDASSTDTQYF.

V is TRBV6-5 and J is TRBJ2-1; D unclear. Germline-derived CDR1 and CDR2 are MNHEY and SVGAGI. This CDR3 is 13 amino acids long. V lost 6 bases and J lost 8, with 14 bases in between. Here the CDR3 reads CASRQGTIDEQFF. CDR3 sequence (DNA): TGTGCCAGCAGGCAAGGCACTATCGATGAGCAGTTCTTC.

This clone was observed a few times. J is TRBJ1-4 and V is TRBV5-1; D is possibly TRBD1 (6 bases). The germline V gene encodes CDR1 SGHRS and CDR2 YFSETQ. The CDR3 runs to 14 residues. Trimming stripped 4 bases from V and 2 bases from J, with 9 bases between. As DNA, the CDR3 is TGCGCCAGCAGCAGGGGGATCACTAATGAAAAACTGTTTTTT. Protein sequence: CASSRGITNEKLFF.

This CDR3 reads CASSITAGDYNEQFF. DNA of the CDR3: TGCGCCAGCAGCATTACAGCCGGGGACTACAATGAGCAGTTCTTC. This sequence joins TRBV10-2 and TRBJ2-1; the D gene is possibly TRBD2 (5 bases). Looked up from germline, CDR1 is WSHSY and CDR2 is SAAADI. The CDR3 spans 15 residues. With 6 bases removed from V and 3 bases from J, the gap between germline ends came to 15 bases.

This clone was detected ten times or more. The chain is built from TRBV6-1 and TRBJ2-5; D may be TRBD1 or TRBD2 (5 bases each). CDR3 length equals 17 residues. V shed 1 base and J shed 1 base, with 16 bases lying between them. Germline values: CDR1 MNHNS, CDR2 SASEGT. CDR3 protein: CASSEERVVQGQETQYF. CDR3 sequence (DNA): TGTGCCAGCAGTGAAGAGAGGGTAGTGCAGGGCCAAGAGACCCAGTACTTC.

This chain connects TRBV5-4 to TRBJ2-5; D ambiguous. This CDR3 has 15 residues. The germline V and J ends were trimmed by 2 bases and 5 bases, with 16 bases remaining between them. Germline lookup yields CDR1 SGHNT and CDR2 YYREEE (reference sequence). CDR3 amino acids: CASSFFPALEETQYF. The CDR3 coding sequence is TGTGCCAGCAGCTTTTTCCCCGCTCTCGAGGAGACCCAGTACTTC.

The V gene is TRBV30, the J gene TRBJ1-1; D perhaps matches TRBD1 (5 bases). The CDR3 consists of 12 residues. Germline V gene sequence: CDR1 GTSNPN, CDR2 SVGIG (reference sequence). V was shortened by 2 bases and J by 6 bases, with 10 bases between the two germline ends. This CDR3 reads CAWSSTGAEAFF. The DNA for the CDR3 is TGTGCCTGGAGTTCTACGGGGGCTGAAGCTTTCTTT.